These 2 T cell receptor beta chains were all obtained from the same sample, sequenced in a study of CD8+ T cells in alopecia areata. After isolation, RNA underwent reverse transcription to generate cDNA as the sequencing template. Data came from immunoSEQ multiplex PCR; TCRdb stores just in-frame clones and leaves some out. The table has 180,000 or so clones, approximately 51% seen once; the top ten hold about a tenth. This sample's treatment: oral pan-JAK inhibitor, 5-10 mg twice daily. Sequences were derived from CD8+ T cells sorted from blood, sampled at week 52, from a patient treated with tofacitinib. The receptors come from a human donor with alopecia areata.

This clone appeared a few times. Here the CDR3 DNA reads TGCAGTGCTAGAGTGAGGGACGAGCAGTACTTC. Protein sequence: CSARVRDEQYF. The chain joins TRBV20-1 to TRBJ2-7, with D possibly being TRBD2 (5 bases). This CDR3 is built from 11 residues. Trimming removed 1 base at V and 5 bases at J, with 6 bases between. The germline CDR1 and CDR2 sequences are DFQATT and SNEGSKA (reference sequence).

The chain employs TRBV6-1 and TRBJ1-2, with D possibly being TRBD1 (5 bases). Germline values: CDR1 MNHNS, CDR2 SASEGT. This CDR3 contains 16 residues. Trimming left V 6 bases short and J 8 bases short, with 25 bases between. CDR3 sequence reads: CASRETTTGTAGGYTF. The CDR3 DNA sequence: TGTGCCAGCAGGGAAACTACAACCGGGACGGCGGGAGGCTACACCTTC.